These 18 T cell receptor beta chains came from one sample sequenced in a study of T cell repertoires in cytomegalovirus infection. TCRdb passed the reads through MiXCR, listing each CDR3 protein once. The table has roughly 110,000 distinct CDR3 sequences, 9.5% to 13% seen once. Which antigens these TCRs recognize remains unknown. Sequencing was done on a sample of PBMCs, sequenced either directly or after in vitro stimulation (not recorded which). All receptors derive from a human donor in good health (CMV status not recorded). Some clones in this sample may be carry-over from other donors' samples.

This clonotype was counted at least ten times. This CDR3 is CASSPWSGTGNTIYF. CDR3 nucleotides: TGTGCCAGCAGCCCGTGGTCGGGAACTGGAAACACCATATATTTT. V usage is TRBV7-9 and J usage is TRBJ1-3; no clear D. V dropped 5 bases and J dropped 2 bases, with 13 bases sitting between them. This CDR3 spans 15 amino acids. CDR1 SEHNR and CDR2 FQNEAQ come from the germline V gene (reference sequence).

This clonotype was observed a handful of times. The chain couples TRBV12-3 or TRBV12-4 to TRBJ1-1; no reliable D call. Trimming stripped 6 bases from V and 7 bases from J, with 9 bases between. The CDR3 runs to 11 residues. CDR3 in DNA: TGTGCCAGCAGCAGACCTTTTGAAGCTTTCTTT. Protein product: CASSRPFEAFF.

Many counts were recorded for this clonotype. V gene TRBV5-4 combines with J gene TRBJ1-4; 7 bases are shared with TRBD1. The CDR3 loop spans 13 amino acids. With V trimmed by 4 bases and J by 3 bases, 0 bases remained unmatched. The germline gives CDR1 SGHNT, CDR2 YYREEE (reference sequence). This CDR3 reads CASSDRANEKLFF. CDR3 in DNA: TGTGCCAGCAGCGACAGGGCTAATGAAAAACTGTTTTTT.

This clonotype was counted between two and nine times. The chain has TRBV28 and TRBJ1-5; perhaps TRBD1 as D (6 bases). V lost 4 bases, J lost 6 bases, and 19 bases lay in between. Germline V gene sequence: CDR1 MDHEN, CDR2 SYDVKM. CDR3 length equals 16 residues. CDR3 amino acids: CASSSPARGGSQPQHF. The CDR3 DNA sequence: TGTGCCAGCAGTTCTCCCGCCAGGGGCGGTAGTCAGCCCCAGCATTTT.

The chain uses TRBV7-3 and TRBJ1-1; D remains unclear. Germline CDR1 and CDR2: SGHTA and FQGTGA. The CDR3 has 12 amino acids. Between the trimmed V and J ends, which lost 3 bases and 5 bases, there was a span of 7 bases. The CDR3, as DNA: TGTGCCAGCAGCTTGTGGGATACTGAAGCTTTCTTT. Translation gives CASSLWDTEAFF.

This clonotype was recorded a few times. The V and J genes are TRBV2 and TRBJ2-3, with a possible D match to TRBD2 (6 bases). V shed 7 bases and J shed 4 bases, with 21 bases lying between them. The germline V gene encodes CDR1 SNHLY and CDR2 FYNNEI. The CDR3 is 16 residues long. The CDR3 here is CASTAGTGIGADTQYF. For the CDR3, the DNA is TGTGCCAGCACCGCGGGGACGGGAATAGGCGCAGATACGCAGTATTTT.

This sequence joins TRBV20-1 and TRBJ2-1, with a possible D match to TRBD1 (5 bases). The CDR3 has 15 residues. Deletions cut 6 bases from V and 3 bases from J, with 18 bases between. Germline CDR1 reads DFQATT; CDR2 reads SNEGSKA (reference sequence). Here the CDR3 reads CSALARQGNYNEQFF. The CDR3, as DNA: TGCAGTGCCCTCGCTAGGCAGGGTAACTACAATGAGCAGTTCTTC.

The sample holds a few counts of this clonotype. The CDR3 DNA sequence: TGTGCCAGCAGCGAACGTCCGACCGGGAATGAGCAGTTCTTC. It yields the protein CASSERPTGNEQFF. The rearrangement links TRBV11-1 to TRBJ2-1; D not certain. Trimming took off 5 bases at V and 7 bases at J, with 15 bases between the two ends. CDR3 length: 14 amino acids. Germline V gives CDR1 SGHAT, CDR2 FQDESV (reference sequence).

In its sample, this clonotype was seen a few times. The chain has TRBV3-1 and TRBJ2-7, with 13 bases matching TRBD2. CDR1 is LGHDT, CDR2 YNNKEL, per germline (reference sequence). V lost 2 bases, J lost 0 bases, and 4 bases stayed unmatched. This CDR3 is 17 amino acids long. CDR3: CASSQIGLAGASYEQYF. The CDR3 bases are TGTGCCAGCAGCCAAATCGGACTAGCGGGAGCCTCCTACGAGCAGTACTTC.

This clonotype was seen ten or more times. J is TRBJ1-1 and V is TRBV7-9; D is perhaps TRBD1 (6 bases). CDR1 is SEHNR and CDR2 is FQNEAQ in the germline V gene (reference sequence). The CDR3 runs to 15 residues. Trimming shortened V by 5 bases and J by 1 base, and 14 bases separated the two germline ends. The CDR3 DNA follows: TGTGCCAGCAGCAAGCAGGGGCTTGGGAACACTGAAGCTTTCTTT. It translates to CASSKQGLGNTEAFF.

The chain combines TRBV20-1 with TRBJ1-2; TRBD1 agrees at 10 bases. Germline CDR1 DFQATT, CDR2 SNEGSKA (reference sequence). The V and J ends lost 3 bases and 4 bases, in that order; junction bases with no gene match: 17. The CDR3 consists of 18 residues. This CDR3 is CSASSGQGNAQGLYGYTF. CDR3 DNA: TGCAGTGCTAGTTCGGGACAGGGGAACGCCCAGGGTCTCTATGGCTACACCTTC.

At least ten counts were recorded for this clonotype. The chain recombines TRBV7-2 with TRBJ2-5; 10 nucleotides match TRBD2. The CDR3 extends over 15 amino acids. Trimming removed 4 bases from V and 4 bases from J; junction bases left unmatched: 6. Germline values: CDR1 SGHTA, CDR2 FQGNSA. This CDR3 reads CASSSSAGGRETQYF. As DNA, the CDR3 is TGTGCCAGCAGCTCCTCAGCGGGAGGGCGAGAGACCCAGTACTTC.

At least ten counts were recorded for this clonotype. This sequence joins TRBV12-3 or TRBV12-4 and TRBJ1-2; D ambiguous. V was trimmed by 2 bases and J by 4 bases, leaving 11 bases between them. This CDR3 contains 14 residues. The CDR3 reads CASSLQDLGYGYTF. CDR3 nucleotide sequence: TGTGCCAGCAGTTTACAGGACCTGGGCTATGGCTACACCTTC.

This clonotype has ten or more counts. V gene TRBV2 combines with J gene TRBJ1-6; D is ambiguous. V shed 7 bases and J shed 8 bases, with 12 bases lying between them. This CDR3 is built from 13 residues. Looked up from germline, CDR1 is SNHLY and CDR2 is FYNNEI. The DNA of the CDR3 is TGTGCCAGCAAAACGGTTAAGGATTCACCCCTCCACTTT. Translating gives CASKTVKDSPLHF.

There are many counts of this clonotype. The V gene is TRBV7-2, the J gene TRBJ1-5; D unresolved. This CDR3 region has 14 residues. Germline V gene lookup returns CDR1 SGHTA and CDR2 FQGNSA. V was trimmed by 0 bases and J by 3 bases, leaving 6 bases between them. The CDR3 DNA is TGTGCCAGCAGCTTAGCCCCCCTCAATCAGCCCCAGCATTTT. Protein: CASSLAPLNQPQHF.

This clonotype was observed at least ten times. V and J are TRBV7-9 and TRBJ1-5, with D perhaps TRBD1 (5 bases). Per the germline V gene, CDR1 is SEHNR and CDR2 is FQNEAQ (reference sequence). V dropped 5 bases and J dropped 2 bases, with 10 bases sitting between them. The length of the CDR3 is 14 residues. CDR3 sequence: CASSPATGNQPQHF. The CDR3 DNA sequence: TGTGCCAGCAGCCCGGCGACAGGCAATCAGCCCCAGCATTTT.

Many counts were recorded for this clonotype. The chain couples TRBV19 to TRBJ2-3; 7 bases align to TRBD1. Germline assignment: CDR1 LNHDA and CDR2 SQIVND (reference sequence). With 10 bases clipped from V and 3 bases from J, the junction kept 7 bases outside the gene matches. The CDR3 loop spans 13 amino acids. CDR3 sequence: CATTGERTDTQYF. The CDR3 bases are TGTGCCACCACAGGGGAGAGGACAGATACGCAGTATTTT. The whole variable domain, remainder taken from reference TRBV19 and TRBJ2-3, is DGGITQSPKYLFRKEGQNVTLSCEQNLNHDAMYWYRQDPGQGLRLIYYSQIVNDFQKGDIAEGYSVSREKKESFPLTVTSAQKNPTAFYLCATTGERTDTQYFGPGTRLTVL.

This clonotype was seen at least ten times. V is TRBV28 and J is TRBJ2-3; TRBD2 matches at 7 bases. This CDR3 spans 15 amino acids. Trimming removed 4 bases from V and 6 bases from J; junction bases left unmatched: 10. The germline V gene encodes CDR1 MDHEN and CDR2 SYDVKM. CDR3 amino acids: CASSSGGSVSDTQYF. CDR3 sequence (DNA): TGTGCCAGCAGTTCTGGCGGGAGCGTCTCCGATACGCAGTATTTT.